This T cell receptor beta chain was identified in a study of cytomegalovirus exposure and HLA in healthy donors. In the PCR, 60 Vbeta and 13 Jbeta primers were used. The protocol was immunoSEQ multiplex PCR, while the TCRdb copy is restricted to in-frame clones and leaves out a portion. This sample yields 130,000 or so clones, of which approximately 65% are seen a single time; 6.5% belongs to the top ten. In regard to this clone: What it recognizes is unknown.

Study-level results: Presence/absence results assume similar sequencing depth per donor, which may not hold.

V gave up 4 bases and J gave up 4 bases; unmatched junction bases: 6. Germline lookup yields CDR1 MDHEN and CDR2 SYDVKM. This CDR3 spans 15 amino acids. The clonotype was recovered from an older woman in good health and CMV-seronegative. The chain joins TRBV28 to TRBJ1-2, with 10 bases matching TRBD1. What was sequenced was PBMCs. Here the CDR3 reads CASSSGTGEPYGYTF. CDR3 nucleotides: TGTGCCAGCAGTTCCGGGACAGGGGAACCCTATGGCTACACCTTC.